One sample yielded the 9 T cell receptor beta chains listed below, sequenced in a study of blood T cell repertoires in COVID-19. Measured with immunoSEQ multiplex PCR; TCRdb has only the in-frame clones, and not every one. The table has some 400,000 clones, more than 70% seen once. Sequencing used PBMCs or T cells enriched from blood (not recorded which). These receptors came from a man aged 30-40 years who had recovered from COVID-19.

This chain uses TRBV5-4 with TRBJ2-5; TRBD2 matches at 10 bases. The CDR3 spans 15 residues. The germline V gene has CDR1 SGHNT and CDR2 YYREEE (reference sequence). V was clipped by 4 bases and J by 4 bases; unmatched bases: 7. CDR3 DNA: TGTGCCAGCAGCCCAGCGGGGGGGCCGGGAGAGACCCAGTACTTC. This gives the protein CASSPAGGPGETQYF.

The rearrangement links TRBV4-2 to TRBJ2-6; D possibly corresponds to TRBD1 (5 bases). The germline gives CDR1 LGHNA, CDR2 YNFKEQ. This CDR3 is built from 18 residues. Between the trimmed V and J ends, which lost 1 base and 0 bases, there was a span of 13 bases. The CDR3 spells CASSQATGVHSGANVLTF. The DNA of the CDR3 is TGTGCCAGCAGCCAAGCTACAGGAGTACACTCTGGGGCCAACGTCCTGACTTTC.

The gene calls are TRBV30 and TRBJ1-1; perhaps TRBD1 as D (6 bases). CDR1 is GTSNPN, CDR2 SVGIG, per germline (reference sequence). Trimming stripped 5 bases from V and 1 base from J, with 11 bases between. This CDR3 is 13 amino acids long. The CDR3 here is CAWAGVSNTEAFF. For the CDR3, the DNA is TGTGCCTGGGCAGGGGTTTCGAACACTGAAGCTTTCTTT.

The gene calls are TRBV27 and TRBJ1-3; possibly TRBD1 for D (6 bases). The CDR3 consists of 15 residues. CDR1 MNHEY and CDR2 SMNVEV come from the germline V gene (reference sequence). Trimming left V 9 bases short and J 0 bases short, with 15 bases between. The DNA for the CDR3 is TGTGCCAGAAGGGGGGGGGCCCTCTCTGGAAACACCATATATTTT. It codes for CARRGGALSGNTIYF.

V gene TRBV6-1 combines with J gene TRBJ1-4, with D unresolved. The V gene lost 0 bases and the J gene lost 4 bases, with 12 bases spanning the gap. This CDR3 has 16 amino acids. Germline V gene sequence: CDR1 MNHNS, CDR2 SASEGT. The DNA of the CDR3 is TGTGCCAGCAGTGAAGCGGAGGCGCTCTATAATGAAAAACTGTTTTTT. Its protein product is CASSEAEALYNEKLFF.

This CDR3 is CATHPSGGANEQYF. The CDR3 DNA reads as TGCGCCACCCACCCCAGCGGGGGGGCTAACGAGCAGTACTTC. This rearrangement joins TRBV10-2 to TRBJ2-7, with 10 bases lining up with TRBD2. The CDR3 is 14 amino acids. V gave up 10 bases and J gave up 5 bases; unmatched junction bases: 11. The germline V gene has CDR1 WSHSY and CDR2 SAAADI.

The chain combines TRBV2 with TRBJ2-1; 7 bases map to TRBD1. V trimming: 0 bases; J trimming: 8 bases; junction bases outside the gene matches: 7. The CDR3 has 15 residues. The germline V gene has CDR1 SNHLY and CDR2 FYNNEI. CDR3 bases: TGTGCCAGCAGTGAAGCGCCAAGACAGGGCGATGAGCAGTTCTTC. This encodes CASSEAPRQGDEQFF.

This chain's CDR3 is CASSQAQGIEKLFF. DNA of the CDR3: TGTGCCAGCAGCCAGGCTCAGGGAATTGAAAAACTGTTTTTT. J is TRBJ1-4 and V is TRBV3-1 (or the pseudogene TRBV3-2); a weak D match, TRBD1 (5 bases). Germline V gene sequence: CDR1 LGHDT, CDR2 YNNKEL (reference sequence). Trimming took 3 bases from V and 7 from J, leaving 12 bases between them. CDR3 size: 14 residues.

This clone is a singleton in its sample. The chain employs TRBV4-1 and TRBJ2-1; a possible D gene is TRBD2 (5 bases). This CDR3 comprises 15 residues. Per the germline V gene, CDR1 is MGHRA and CDR2 is YSYEKL. Trimming removed 2 bases from V and 1 base from J, with 9 bases in between. This chain's CDR3 is CASSQNEGSYNEQFF. CDR3 nucleotide sequence: TGCGCCAGCAGCCAAAACGAGGGTTCCTACAATGAGCAGTTCTTC.